This passage covers 32 T cell receptor beta chains from one sample sequenced in a study of T cells after yellow fever vaccination. TCRdb independently ran MiXCR on the 5' RACE reads; one entry per CDR3 protein. The sample lists approximately 340,000 distinct CDR3 sequences, 8.7% occurring once. The input for sequencing was PBMCs, taken on the day of the first yellow fever vaccination. Receptor source: a man younger than 30 who received the YFV17D yellow fever vaccine.

This chain joins TRBV4-3 and TRBJ1-2; D gene unclear. V lost 0 bases and J lost 3, with 11 bases in between. The CDR3 sequence is 15 residues long. Germline V gene data show CDR1 as LGHNA and CDR2 as YSLEER. CDR3: CASSQDQHSDYGYTF. CDR3 bases: TGCGCCAGCAGCCAAGATCAGCACTCCGACTATGGCTACACCTTC.

This clonotype showed up many times. The chain combines TRBV7-8 with TRBJ1-6; tentative D call: TRBD1 (5 bases). Trimming left V 1 base short and J 4 bases short, with 8 bases between. The V gene's germline CDR1 is SGHVS and CDR2 FQNEAQ. CDR3 size: 15 residues. DNA for the CDR3: TGTGCCAGCAGCTTAGGGGGCGCGTATAATTCACCCCTCCACTTT. It translates to CASSLGGAYNSPLHF.

This clonotype was observed at least ten times. No conserved phenylalanine or tryptophan is present at the end of the CDR3, so a read error is the likely explanation. The limits of the CDR3 on the DNA are not certain, so only TCRdb's listed CDR3 is given. The chain employs TRBV20-1 and TRBJ2-1; TRBD2, the table's D call, was not compared with the DNA. The CDR3 adds up to 13 amino acids, both ends counted. Germline V gene data show CDR1 as DFQATT and CDR2 as SNEGSKA (reference sequence). CDR3: CSASLPHLAGGLL.

This clonotype came up a few times. The V call is TRBV6-2 or TRBV6-3, the J call TRBJ2-1, with 10 bases fitting TRBD1. V shed 6 bases and J 7 bases; nucleotides not matched to a gene: 9. Germline values: CDR1 MNHEY, CDR2 SVGEGT. The CDR3 length is 15 residues. This CDR3 reads CASSVPGQGSNEQFF. The CDR3 DNA reads TGTGCCAGCAGCGTTCCGGGACAGGGGTCGAATGAGCAGTTCTTC.

This clonotype came up a few times. The J gene is TRBJ1-2, the V gene TRBV30; 7 positions agree with TRBD1. This CDR3 has 13 residues. CDR1 and CDR2 (germline): GTSNPN, SVGIG (reference sequence). The trim removed 5 bases at V and 5 bases at J, leaving 8 bases unmatched. As DNA, the CDR3 is TGTGCCTGGCCGGGCAGGGGGAATTATGGCTACACCTTC. It encodes CAWPGRGNYGYTF.

This clonotype was seen a few times. The chain combines TRBV20-1 with TRBJ1-5; D is ambiguous. The CDR3 runs 13 residues. Germline-derived CDR1 and CDR2 are DFQATT and SNEGSKA (reference sequence). V was pared by 3 bases and J by 5 bases, with 11 bases between. CDR3 region: CSASEDGDQPQHF. CDR3 DNA: TGCAGTGCTAGTGAGGACGGTGATCAGCCCCAGCATTTT.

This chain connects TRBV7-6 to TRBJ1-5; no firm D call. Germline loops: CDR1 SGHVS, CDR2 FNYEAQ. The CDR3 loop spans 14 amino acids. V was cut by 5 bases and J by 0 bases, with 8 bases left in between. The CDR3 bases are TGTGCCAGCAGCCCTACACATAGCAATCAGCCCCAGCATTTT. Translated, it gives CASSPTHSNQPQHF. Full variable domain (remainder filled in from reference TRBV7-6 and TRBJ1-5): GAGVSQSPRYKVTKRGQDVALRCDPISGHVSLYWYRQALGQGPEFLTYFNYEAQQDKSGLPNDRFSAERPEGSISTLTIQRTEQRDSAMYRCASSPTHSNQPQHFGDGTRLSIL.

This clonotype occurred a few times. This chain connects TRBV7-2 to TRBJ1-4; 8 bases map to TRBD1. The V gene's germline CDR1 is SGHTA and CDR2 FQGNSA. The CDR3 is 13 amino acids. Unmatched junction bases numbered 8, after V lost 9 bases and J lost 8 bases. CDR3 region: CASKGQVEEKLFF. The CDR3 nucleotides are TGTGCCAGTAAGGGACAGGTGGAAGAAAAACTGTTTTTT.

The gene calls are TRBV12-3 or TRBV12-4 and TRBJ1-1; 7 bases fit TRBD1. The J segment lost 3 bases and the V segment lost 5 bases, leaving 3 bases of the junction unmatched. This CDR3 has 13 residues. CDR3 in DNA: TGTGCCAGCAGTGGGGACAGATACACTGAAGCTTTCTTT. This translates into CASSGDRYTEAFF.

The chain links TRBV5-1 to TRBJ2-7; 9 bases map to TRBD1. There are 14 residues in the CDR3. The germline V gene has CDR1 SGHRS and CDR2 YFSETQ. J was trimmed by 3 bases and V by 4 bases; bases with no gene match: 5. CDR3 region: CASSPRDRVYEQYF. CDR3 nucleotide sequence: TGCGCCAGCAGCCCCCGGGACAGGGTCTACGAGCAGTACTTC. The full variable domain, rest sourced from reference TRBV5-1 and TRBJ2-7, is KAGVTQTPRYLIKTRGQQVTLSCSPISGHRSVSWYQQTPGQGLQFLFEYFSETQRNKGNFPGRFSGRQFSNSRSEMNVSTLELGDSALYLCASSPRDRVYEQYFGPGTRLTVT.

This clonotype has just a few counts. This sequence joins TRBV5-6 and TRBJ2-6; D possibly matches TRBD1 or TRBD2 (5 bases each). The CDR3 covers 15 residues. Trimming removed 2 bases from V and 3 bases from J, with 9 bases in between. From germline, CDR1 is SGHDT and CDR2 YYEEEE. Here the CDR3 DNA reads TGTGCCAGCAGCTTCCGGGGCGGTGGGGCCAACGTCCTGACTTTC. Its translation: CASSFRGGGANVLTF.

V and J are TRBV6-5 and TRBJ1-6, with D possibly matching TRBD1 (5 bases). The CDR3 consists of 15 residues. V shed 4 bases and J shed 7 bases, with 14 bases lying between them. The germline gives CDR1 MNHEY, CDR2 SVGAGI. The DNA for the CDR3 is TGTGCCAGCAGTTTAAGACAGAACGGAAATTCACCCCTCCACTTT. It translates to CASSLRQNGNSPLHF.

This sequence joins TRBV5-4 and TRBJ1-6; unclear D gene. The CDR3 has 15 amino acids. Germline V gene sequence: CDR1 SGHNT, CDR2 YYREEE (reference sequence). With 0 bases removed from V and 2 bases from J, the gap between germline ends came to 6 bases. The CDR3 loop is CASSLGVAYNSPLHF. CDR3 sequence (DNA): TGTGCCAGCAGCTTGGGTGTAGCCTATAATTCACCCCTCCACTTT.

The J gene is TRBJ1-1, the V gene TRBV7-9; tentative D call: TRBD1 (5 bases). The CDR3 extends over 13 amino acids. With 4 bases removed from V and 8 bases from J, the gap between germline ends came to 14 bases. The germline V gene has CDR1 SEHNR and CDR2 FQNEAQ (reference sequence). The CDR3 DNA reads TGTGCCAGCAGCTGGGGGGGTCTGCAGGAAGCTTTCTTT. Its protein is CASSWGGLQEAFF.

The chain carries TRBV5-1 and TRBJ2-2; 10 positions match TRBD1. CDR3 length: 16 amino acids. Trimming took 4 bases from V and 5 from J; bases not matched to a gene: 8. The germline V gene has CDR1 SGHRS and CDR2 YFSETQ. The DNA of the CDR3 is TGCGCCAGCAGCCCCGGACAGGGGGTCGGGACCGGGGAGCTGTTTTTT. Translating gives CASSPGQGVGTGELFF.

In its sample, this clonotype was seen many times. V and J are TRBV9 and TRBJ2-2; D is unresolved. Trimming took off 4 bases at V and 2 bases at J, with 12 bases between the two ends. CDR1 and CDR2 (germline): SGDLS, YYNGEE. The CDR3 runs to 15 residues. CDR3 sequence: CASSTWADNTGELFF. The CDR3 DNA reads TGTGCCAGCAGCACCTGGGCAGATAACACCGGGGAGCTGTTTTTT.

This clonotype was observed many times. The J gene is TRBJ1-4, the V gene TRBV20-1, with 9 bases aligning to TRBD1. The CDR3 length is 16 residues. The V and J ends lost 0 bases and 10 bases, in that order; junction bases with no gene match: 12. Germline assignment: CDR1 DFQATT and CDR2 SNEGSKA (reference sequence). CDR3 residues: CSARDPGQGRDGKLFF. The DNA for the CDR3 is TGCAGTGCTAGAGATCCCGGACAGGGGAGAGACGGAAAACTGTTTTTT.

The chain has TRBV9 and TRBJ2-7, with TRBD1 matching over 10 bases. This CDR3 region has 15 residues. The ends lost 3 bases at V and 5 bases at J; junction bases unmatched: 8. Germline lookup yields CDR1 SGDLS and CDR2 YYNGEE. CDR3 protein: CASSAGGQGFDEQYF. CDR3 coding DNA: TGTGCCAGCAGCGCGGGGGGACAGGGGTTCGACGAGCAGTACTTC.

This clonotype came up many times. A read error may account for a junction end that differs from germline. The chain carries TRBV4-3 and TRBJ1-1; D unclear. CDR3 size: 13 residues. CDR1 LGHNA and CDR2 YSLEER come from the germline V gene. The CDR3 DNA is TGTGCCAGCAGCCAAGTATTGAACACTGAAGCTTTCTTT. It is translated as CASSQVLNTEAFF.

This clonotype was seen ten or more times. This sequence joins TRBV7-9 and TRBJ1-1; the D gene is possibly TRBD1 (6 bases). V gave up 6 bases and J gave up 5 bases, with 19 bases separating them. Germline V lookup: CDR1 SEHNR, CDR2 FQNEAQ (reference sequence). This CDR3 has 15 amino acids. The CDR3 region has the DNA TGTGCCAGCAGGCCTAAGGACAGACTTGGGACTGAAGCTTTCTTT. It specifies CASRPKDRLGTEAFF.

This clonotype was observed a handful of times. The V call is TRBV11-2, the J call TRBJ2-3; no clear D. With 4 bases removed from V and 1 base from J, the gap between germline ends came to 15 bases. Per the germline V gene, CDR1 is SGHAT and CDR2 is FQNNGV. The length of the CDR3 is 16 residues. The CDR3 loop is CASSSTRGRGTDTQYF. Written as DNA, the CDR3 is TGTGCCAGCAGCTCCACGCGAGGTCGTGGCACAGATACGCAGTATTTT.

This clonotype showed up many times. CDR3 sequence (DNA): TGTGCCAGCAGCCCCGCTAGCTCTGGAAACACCATATATTTT. It encodes CASSPASSGNTIYF. The V call is TRBV12-3 or TRBV12-4, the J call TRBJ1-3; no clear D gene. CDR3 length equals 14 residues. Trimming left V 6 bases short and J 0 bases short, with 9 bases between.

V usage is TRBV28 and J usage is TRBJ2-1; D ambiguous. Germline values: CDR1 MDHEN, CDR2 SYDVKM. The CDR3 runs to 13 residues. The ends were cut back, 3 bases at V and 8 bases at J, with 11 bases in the middle. The CDR3, as DNA: TGTGCCAGCAGTTTGCCCGGACCGTATGAGCAGTTCTTC. Amino acid sequence: CASSLPGPYEQFF.

This clonotype turned up a few times. The CDR3 sequence is CASSVAASGYNEQFF. The CDR3 DNA sequence: TGTGCCAGCAGCGTAGCAGCGAGTGGATACAATGAGCAGTTCTTC. The chain links TRBV9 to TRBJ2-1; no clear D. CDR1 is SGDLS and CDR2 is YYNGEE in the germline V gene. The length of the CDR3 is 15 residues. Deletions cut 0 bases from V and 4 bases from J, with 11 bases between.

This clonotype was counted only a few times. The rearrangement links TRBV2 to TRBJ1-6, with a tentative D call TRBD1 (5 bases). This CDR3 contains 15 residues. The V end was cut by 4 bases, the J end by 6 bases, with 13 bases between. CDR1 and CDR2 from the germline V gene are SNHLY and FYNNEI. CDR3 sequence: CASSVLQGGNSPLHF. The DNA for the CDR3 is TGTGCCAGCAGTGTCCTCCAGGGTGGTAATTCACCCCTCCACTTT.

The chain employs TRBV9 and TRBJ2-1; TRBD1 matches 9 bases. Unmatched junction bases numbered 8, after V lost 4 bases and J lost 6 bases. The CDR3 has 15 residues. The germline V gene encodes CDR1 SGDLS and CDR2 YYNGEE. The CDR3 DNA is TGTGCCAGCAGCCCAGGGAGGACAGGGGTCAATGAGCAGTTCTTC. It specifies CASSPGRTGVNEQFF.

V is TRBV5-1 and J is TRBJ1-6; D is ambiguous. The CDR3 totals 14 residues. Trimming removed 7 bases at V and 7 bases at J, with 15 bases between. The germline V gene has CDR1 SGHRS and CDR2 YFSETQ. CDR3 amino acids: CASRHSGENSPLHF. DNA of the CDR3: TGCGCCAGCCGCCATAGCGGGGAAAATTCACCCCTCCACTTT.

At least ten counts were recorded for this clonotype. The rearrangement uses TRBV7-2 and TRBJ2-1; TRBD2 agrees at 8 bases. The CDR3 totals 15 residues. In germline, CDR1 is SGHTA, CDR2 FQGNSA. V dropped 5 bases and J dropped 9; count of bases not matched to a gene: 12. The CDR3 loop is CASSRGGLLEGEQFF. CDR3 DNA: TGTGCCAGCAGCCGGGGGGGACTCTTGGAAGGTGAGCAGTTCTTC.

This rearrangement joins TRBV6-2 or TRBV6-3 to TRBJ1-6; 8 bases line up with TRBD1. CDR1 MNHEY and CDR2 SVGEGT come from the germline V gene. The CDR3 runs 16 residues. Trimming removed 4 bases from V and 4 bases from J; junction bases left unmatched: 6. CDR3 nucleotide sequence: TGTGCCAGCAGTTTCACCGGGACAGGTTATAATTCACCCCTCCACTTT. This codes for CASSFTGTGYNSPLHF.

CDR3 region: CASSFAATGNTIYF. DNA for the CDR3: TGTGCCAGCAGTTTCGCGGCGACTGGAAACACCATATATTTT. The chain employs TRBV28 and TRBJ1-3; no reliable D call. There are 14 residues in the CDR3. Germline CDR1 reads MDHEN; CDR2 reads SYDVKM. The V end lost 3 bases, the J end lost 2 bases, and 8 bases lay between the germline ends.

The chain uses TRBV20-1 and TRBJ2-2, with D perhaps assigned TRBD1 or TRBD2 (5 bases each). V was clipped by 3 bases and J by 2 bases, with 13 bases between them. The germline gives CDR1 DFQATT, CDR2 SNEGSKA (reference sequence). The CDR3 has 15 residues. The CDR3 nucleotides read TGCAGTGCTAGCGCCCGGGACCACAACACCGGGGAGCTGTTTTTT. Translation gives CSASARDHNTGELFF.

This clonotype was counted at least ten times. The chain recombines TRBV10-3 with TRBJ2-3; D not certain. CDR1 ENHRY and CDR2 SYGVKD come from the germline V gene. Trimming left V 3 bases short and J 4 bases short, with 14 bases between. The CDR3 spans 15 residues. CDR3 sequence: CAISEPTRPADTQYF. The CDR3 nucleotides are TGTGCCATCAGTGAACCCACCCGACCAGCAGATACGCAGTATTTT.